Following are 10 T cell receptor beta chains from one sample sequenced in a study of blood T cell repertoires in COVID-19. Only in-frame clones appear in the TCRdb table, and some are missing; sequencing was by immunoSEQ multiplex PCR. The profile covers under 250,000 clones, with nearly 90% appearing a single time and less than 4% taken by the ten largest. Material: PBMCs or T cells enriched from blood (not recorded which). Receptors were obtained from a woman aged 25 to 39 with acute COVID-19.

The chain is built from TRBV7-9 and TRBJ1-2, with TRBD1 matching over 7 bases. The CDR3 extends over 16 amino acids. The V gene end was trimmed by 5 bases and the J gene end by 0 bases; junction bases not matched to a gene: 9. Germline assignment: CDR1 SEHNR and CDR2 FQNEAQ (reference sequence). As DNA, the CDR3 is TGTGCCAGCAGCCCCGGGACAGCCGGAGCTAACTATGGCTACACCTTC. Protein product: CASSPGTAGANYGYTF.

This clone was seen a few times. The CDR3 here is CASSSHIDRATTEAFF. The CDR3 region has the DNA TGTGCCAGCAGCTCTCATATCGACAGGGCTACCACTGAAGCTTTCTTT. V usage is TRBV7-8 and J usage is TRBJ1-1; 7 bases align to TRBD1. CDR3 length: 16 residues. V lost 4 bases, J lost 4 bases, and 12 bases stayed unmatched. Looked up from germline, CDR1 is SGHVS and CDR2 is FQNEAQ.

This chain uses TRBV4-2 with TRBJ1-1, with D possibly TRBD1 on 6 matching bases. The CDR3 runs to 18 residues. The V and J ends lost 4 bases and 0 bases respectively, with 21 bases between them. Germline V gene lookup returns CDR1 LGHNA and CDR2 YNFKEQ. DNA of the CDR3: TGTGCCAGCAGCCGAGACTCTTATCCGGGACACCTGAACACTGAAGCTTTCTTT. It codes for CASSRDSYPGHLNTEAFF.

This clone was counted a single time. This chain links TRBV7-6 with TRBJ1-2, with 7 positions matching TRBD1. Looked up from germline, CDR1 is SGHVS and CDR2 is FNYEAQ. The CDR3 runs to 16 residues. V dropped 4 bases and J dropped 6; count of bases not matched to a gene: 14. The CDR3 region is CASSSMRVMTGHGYTF. For the CDR3, the DNA is TGTGCCAGCAGCTCTATGCGGGTGATGACAGGGCATGGCTACACCTTC.

This chain joins TRBV5-5 and TRBJ1-2, with TRBD1 identical over 7 bases. V lost 9 bases, J lost 2 bases, and 10 bases stayed unmatched. Germline values: CDR1 SGHKS, CDR2 YYEKEE (reference sequence). This CDR3 spans 14 amino acids. The CDR3 is CATQKQGTNYGYTF. In nucleotides, the CDR3 is TGTGCCACCCAGAAACAGGGGACAAACTATGGCTACACCTTC.

The rearrangement uses TRBV5-1 and TRBJ2-3, with 11 bases aligning to TRBD1. CDR1 is SGHRS, CDR2 YFSETQ, per germline. V shed 4 bases and J 8 bases; nucleotides not matched to a gene: 6. CDR3 size: 14 residues. CDR3 loop: CASSMGQGESTQYF. CDR3 coding DNA: TGCGCCAGCAGCATGGGACAGGGGGAGAGTACGCAGTATTTT.

V and J are TRBV6-1 and TRBJ2-5; 8 nucleotides align to TRBD2. The CDR3 totals 16 residues. Germline trimming cut 1 base from V and 2 bases from J; bases unmatched to any gene: 6. Germline assignment: CDR1 MNHNS and CDR2 SASEGT. The CDR3 spells CASSEGGLVFQETQYF. The DNA of the CDR3 is TGTGCCAGCAGTGAAGGGGGACTAGTCTTTCAAGAGACCCAGTACTTC.

The chain uses TRBV28 and TRBJ2-7; 10 positions agree with TRBD1. The CDR3 covers 13 residues. Germline V gives CDR1 MDHEN, CDR2 SYDVKM. V trimming: 11 bases; J trimming: 0 bases; junction bases outside the gene matches: 4. The CDR3 DNA follows: TGTGCCGTCGGGACAGGGGTCTCCTACGAGCAGTACTTC. This gives the protein CAVGTGVSYEQYF.

The chain combines TRBV29-1 with TRBJ1-1; D gene ambiguous. CDR1 is SQVTM and CDR2 is ANQGSEA in the germline V gene. The CDR3 runs to 13 residues. V shed 5 bases and J shed 0 bases, with 10 bases lying between them. The CDR3, as DNA: TGCAGCGTTCCACCAGAAGTGAACACTGAAGCTTTCTTT. The encoded protein is CSVPPEVNTEAFF.

This chain connects TRBV6-5 to TRBJ1-2, with TRBD1 matching 8 bases. Trimming cost V 4 bases and J 5 bases; bases outside gene matches: 0. The germline V gene encodes CDR1 MNHEY and CDR2 SVGAGI. This CDR3 contains 12 residues. CDR3 coding DNA: TGTGCCAGCAGTTGGACAGGGTATGGCTACACCTTC. Protein sequence: CASSWTGYGYTF.